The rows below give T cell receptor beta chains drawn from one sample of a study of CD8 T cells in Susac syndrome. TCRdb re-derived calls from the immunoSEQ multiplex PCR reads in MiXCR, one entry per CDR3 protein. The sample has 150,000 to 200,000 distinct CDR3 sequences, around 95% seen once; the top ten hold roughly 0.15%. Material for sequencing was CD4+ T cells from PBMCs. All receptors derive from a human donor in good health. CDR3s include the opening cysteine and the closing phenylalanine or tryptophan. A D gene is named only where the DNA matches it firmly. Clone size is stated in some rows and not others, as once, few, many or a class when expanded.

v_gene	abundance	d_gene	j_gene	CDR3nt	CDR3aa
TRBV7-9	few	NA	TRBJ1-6	TGTGCCAGCAGTTTCGGACAGACTAATTCACCCCTCCACTTT	CASSFGQTNSPLHF
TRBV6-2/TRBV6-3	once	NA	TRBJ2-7	TGTGCCAGCACCACGGAAAGGGGCCACGAGCAGTACTTC	CASTTERGHEQYF
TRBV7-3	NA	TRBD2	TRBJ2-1	TGTGCCAGCAGGACCAGCGGGAGCTCCTACAATGAGCAGTTCTTC	CASRTSGSSYNEQFF
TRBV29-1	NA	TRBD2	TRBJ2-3	TGCAGCGTTGAAGATCGACGGGGGGGCGGCACAGATACGCAGTATTTT	CSVEDRRGGGTDTQYF
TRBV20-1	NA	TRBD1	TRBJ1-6	TGCAGTGCCGTTGACAGGGCGGTAGGGTCACCCCTCCACTTT	CSAVDRAVGSPLHF
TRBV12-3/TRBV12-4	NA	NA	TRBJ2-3	TGTGCCAGCAGTTTTGGGGCGGCCACAGATACGCAGTATTTT	CASSFGAATDTQYF
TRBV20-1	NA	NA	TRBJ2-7	TGCAGTACTGGGGGCCACAATCACACCTACGAGCAGTACTTC	CSTGGHNHTYEQYF
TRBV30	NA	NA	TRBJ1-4	TGTGCCTCCTCAAGGGACTGGGGGCGAACTAATGAAAAACTGTTTTTT	CASSRDWGRTNEKLFF
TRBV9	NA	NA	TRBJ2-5	TGTGCCAGCAGCGTAACCGGGGGACAGTCTCTGCAAGAGACCCAGTACTTC	CASSVTGGQSLQETQYF
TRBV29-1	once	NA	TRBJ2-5	TGCAGCGTCCTTTCTCAGGTTGAGACCCAGTACTTC	CSVLSQVETQYF
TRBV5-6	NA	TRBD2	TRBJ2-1	TGTGCCAGCAGCTTGGCCGGGACTAGAAATGAGCAGTTCTTC	CASSLAGTRNEQFF
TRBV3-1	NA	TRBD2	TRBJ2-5	TGTGCCAGCAGCCCTCCTAGCGGGGGGTCAGAGACCCAGTACTTC	CASSPPSGGSETQYF
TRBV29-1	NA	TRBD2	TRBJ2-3	TGCAGCGCCAATAGCGGGGGAGTTCGCACAGATACGCAGTATTTT	CSANSGGVRTDTQYF
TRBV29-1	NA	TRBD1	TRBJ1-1	TGCAGCGGCGGACAGGTGGAGGGCACTGAAGCTTTCTTT	CSGGQVEGTEAFF
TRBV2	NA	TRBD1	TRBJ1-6	TGTGCCATACAGGGGGCCCCCTATAATTCACCCCTCCACTTT	CAIQGAPYNSPLHF
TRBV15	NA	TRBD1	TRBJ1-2	TGTGCCACCAGCAGAGATAAGACAGGGGTCTATGGCTACACCTTC	CATSRDKTGVYGYTF
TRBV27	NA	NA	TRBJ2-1	TGTGCCAGCAAGGGCGTCTCCTACAATGAGCAGTTCTTC	CASKGVSYNEQFF
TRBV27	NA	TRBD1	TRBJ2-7	TGTGCCAGCAGTTTCCTTGGACAGGGCGAGCAGTACTTC	CASSFLGQGEQYF
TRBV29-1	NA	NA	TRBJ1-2	TGCAGCGTTGATGAAGGTGGCTACACCTTC	CSVDEGGYTF
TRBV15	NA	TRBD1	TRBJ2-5	TGTGCCACCAGCAGAGGATACGCCGGGACAGACGCTCAAGAGACCCAGTACTTC	CATSRGYAGTDAQETQYF
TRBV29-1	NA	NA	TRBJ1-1	TGCAGCAGTCGGGGCGGCGACACTGAAGCTTTCTTT	CSSRGGDTEAFF
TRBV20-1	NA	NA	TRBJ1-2	TGCAGTGCCCGGGACGGCACCAACTATGGCTACACCTTC	CSARDGTNYGYTF
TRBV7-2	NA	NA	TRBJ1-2	TGTGCCAGCAGCTTAGTAGGAGTTGGCTACACCTTC	CASSLVGVGYTF
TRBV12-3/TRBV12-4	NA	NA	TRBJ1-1	TGTGCCAGCAGCTCCGGACTCCGGTTCACTGAAGCTTTCTTT	CASSSGLRFTEAFF